Listed below are T cell receptor beta chains from one sample, sequenced in a study of T cells in Graves' hyperthyroidism and ophthalmopathy. One entry per CDR3 protein results from TCRdb running MiXCR on the multiplex PCR reads. The table includes about 400,000 distinct CDR3 sequences, about 14% detected once. The specimen was blood. These receptor sequences come from a woman aged 30 to 39 with Graves' ophthalmopathy. The CDR3 runs from the conserved cysteine through the conserved F or W. D genes are given only for firm matches. Rows give clone size only sometimes, using once, few, many, or a class for an expanded clone.

TRBV30	TRBJ2-1	.	many	CAWSVQGSGRRLF	TGTGCCTGGAGTGTACAAGGGTCGGGCAGAAGACTCTTC
TRBV5-5	TRBJ2-2	.	.	CASSFRYTGELFF	TGTGCCAGCAGCTTTCGATACACCGGGGAGCTGTTTTTT
TRBV29-1	TRBJ2-7	TRBD1	many	CSVEGRGQDEQYF	TGCAGCGTTGAGGGCAGGGGGCAAGACGAGCAGTACTTC
TRBV27	TRBJ2-1	TRBD2	many	CASSSQEGLAGEYNEQFF	TGTGCCAGCAGTTCCCAAGAGGGGCTAGCGGGGGAATACAATGAGCAGTTCTTC
TRBV28	TRBJ1-6	.	many	CASSPGGVGGNISPLHF	TGTGCCAGCAGTCCCGGAGGGGTTGGGGGGAATATTTCACCCCTCCACTTT
TRBV7-9	TRBJ1-6	TRBD1	many	CASSLETLGDRVTSPLHF	TGTGCCAGCAGCTTAGAGACGCTGGGAGACAGGGTTACTTCACCCCTCCACTTT
TRBV20-1	TRBJ2-3	.	many	CSARQDITQYF	TGCAGTGCTAGGCAGGACATTACGCAGTATTTT
TRBV4-1	TRBJ1-1	.	many	CASSQAWGDTEAFF	TGCGCCAGCAGCCAAGCGTGGGGAGACACTGAAGCTTTCTTT
TRBV24-1	TRBJ2-1	TRBD1	many	CATSDADAYTGDSYNEQFF	TGTGCCACCAGTGACGCCGATGCGTATACAGGGGATTCCTACAATGAGCAGTTCTTC
TRBV7-2	TRBJ2-3	TRBD2	once	CASSLALGLAGGIGDTQYF	TGTGCCAGCAGCTTAGCGCTAGGACTAGCGGGGGGGATTGGAGATACGCAGTATTTT
TRBV6-1	TRBJ2-5	TRBD2	few	CASSTSGGKQETQYF	TGTGCCAGCAGTACTTCCGGGGGGAAACAAGAGACCCAGTACTTC
TRBV19	TRBJ1-1	.	many	CASSVLTQGIDTEAFF	TGTGCCAGTAGTGTCCTGACACAGGGTATCGACACTGAAGCTTTCTTT
TRBV27	TRBJ2-1	.	many	CASSFGASVSSYNEQFF	TGTGCCAGCAGTTTCGGGGCTAGCGTTAGCTCCTACAATGAGCAGTTCTTC
TRBV6-1	TRBJ1-2	TRBD1	many	CASRKTGGNYGYTF	TGTGCCAGCAGGAAGACAGGGGGAAACTATGGCTACACCTTC
TRBV20-1	TRBJ1-1	.	many	CSASRTAGDTEAFF	TGCAGTGCTTCCCGGACGGCCGGGGACACTGAAGCTTTCTTT
TRBV7-9	TRBJ2-1	TRBD2	many	CASSFTSGGVSSYNEQFF	TGTGCCAGCAGCTTTACTAGCGGGGGGGTCTCCTCCTACAATGAGCAGTTCTTC
TRBV19	TRBJ1-5	TRBD1	.	CASATGGLPRQPQHF	TGTGCCAGTGCGACAGGGGGCCTACCGCGGCAGCCCCAGCATTTT
TRBV2	TRBJ1-1	.	many	CASSAPGGAAGGGRDTEAFF	TGTGCCAGCAGTGCGCCCGGGGGCGCGGCGGGGGGTGGAAGGGACACTGAAGCTTTCTTT
TRBV20-1	TRBJ2-2	.	many	CSARLRDTYTGELFF	TGCAGTGCTAGACTCCGGGACACATACACCGGGGAGCTGTTTTTT
TRBV27	TRBJ2-2	.	many	CASSFSSSTGELFF	TGTGCCAGCAGTTTTAGCTCTAGTACCGGGGAGCTGTTTTTT
TRBV5-1	TRBJ2-7	.	many	CASTGRGGSYEQYF	TGCGCCAGCACCGGAAGGGGTGGCTCCTACGAGCAGTACTTC
TRBV6-2/TRBV6-3	TRBJ2-2	.	few	CASSYSIPPPSPNTGELFF	TGTGCCAGCAGTTACTCGATTCCGCCGCCGTCCCCGAACACCGGGGAGCTGTTTTTT
TRBV5-1	TRBJ2-5	TRBD1	.	CASQHLQTGAGETQYF	TGCGCCAGCCAGCACCTACAGACAGGGGCTGGTGAGACCCAGTACTTC
TRBV7-2	TRBJ1-5	.	many	CASSLAQGLSPQHF	TGTGCCAGCAGCTTAGCACAGGGTCTGTCGCCCCAGCATTTT
TRBV5-1	TRBJ2-2	TRBD1	.	CASSLVAGGFTGELFF	TGCGCCAGCAGCTTGGTGGCAGGGGGCTTCACCGGGGAGCTGTTTTTT
TRBV11-2	TRBJ2-1	TRBD2	many	CASRYSGGSYNEQFF	TGTGCCAGCAGGTATAGCGGGGGTTCCTACAATGAGCAGTTCTTC
TRBV6-6	TRBJ2-2	.	many	CASSYIRTANTGELFF	TGTGCCAGCAGTTACATACGGACAGCGAACACCGGGGAGCTGTTTTTT
TRBV10-3	TRBJ2-3	.	few	CAISEPVGADTQYF	TGTGCCATCAGTGAGCCGGTCGGGGCAGATACGCAGTATTTT
TRBV7-8	TRBJ1-2	.	many	CASSLGVAGPYYGYTF	TGTGCCAGCAGCTTAGGTGTGGCGGGCCCCTACTATGGCTACACCTTC
TRBV12-3/TRBV12-4	TRBJ1-1	.	.	CASSLYLTAPTEAFF	TGTGCCAGCAGTTTATACCTTACCGCGCCCACTGAAGCTTTCTTT
TRBV4-2	TRBJ2-1	.	few	CASSQAVPGNEQFF	TGTGCCAGCAGCCAAGCGGTCCCAGGGAATGAGCAGTTCTTC
TRBV7-2	TRBJ2-7	TRBD1	many	CASSSTGTASYEQYF	TGTGCCAGCAGCTCGACCGGGACAGCGTCCTACGAGCAGTACTTC
TRBV2	TRBJ1-2	.	.	CASSGPSGYGYTF	TGTGCCAGCAGTGGACCGAGTGGCTATGGCTACACCTTC
TRBV7-9	TRBJ1-6	.	.	CASGPLRAQFYNSPLHF	TGTGCCAGCGGCCCCCTGAGGGCCCAATTCTATAATTCACCCCTCCACTTT
TRBV3-1	TRBJ2-1	.	few	CATSDSRVPRREQFF	TGTGCCACCAGTGATTCCCGGGTCCCCCGCCGTGAGCAGTTCTTC
TRBV20-1	TRBJ2-3	.	.	CSASSPRDSRTDTQYF	TGCAGTGCCAGCAGCCCGCGGGACTCACGCACAGATACGCAGTATTTT